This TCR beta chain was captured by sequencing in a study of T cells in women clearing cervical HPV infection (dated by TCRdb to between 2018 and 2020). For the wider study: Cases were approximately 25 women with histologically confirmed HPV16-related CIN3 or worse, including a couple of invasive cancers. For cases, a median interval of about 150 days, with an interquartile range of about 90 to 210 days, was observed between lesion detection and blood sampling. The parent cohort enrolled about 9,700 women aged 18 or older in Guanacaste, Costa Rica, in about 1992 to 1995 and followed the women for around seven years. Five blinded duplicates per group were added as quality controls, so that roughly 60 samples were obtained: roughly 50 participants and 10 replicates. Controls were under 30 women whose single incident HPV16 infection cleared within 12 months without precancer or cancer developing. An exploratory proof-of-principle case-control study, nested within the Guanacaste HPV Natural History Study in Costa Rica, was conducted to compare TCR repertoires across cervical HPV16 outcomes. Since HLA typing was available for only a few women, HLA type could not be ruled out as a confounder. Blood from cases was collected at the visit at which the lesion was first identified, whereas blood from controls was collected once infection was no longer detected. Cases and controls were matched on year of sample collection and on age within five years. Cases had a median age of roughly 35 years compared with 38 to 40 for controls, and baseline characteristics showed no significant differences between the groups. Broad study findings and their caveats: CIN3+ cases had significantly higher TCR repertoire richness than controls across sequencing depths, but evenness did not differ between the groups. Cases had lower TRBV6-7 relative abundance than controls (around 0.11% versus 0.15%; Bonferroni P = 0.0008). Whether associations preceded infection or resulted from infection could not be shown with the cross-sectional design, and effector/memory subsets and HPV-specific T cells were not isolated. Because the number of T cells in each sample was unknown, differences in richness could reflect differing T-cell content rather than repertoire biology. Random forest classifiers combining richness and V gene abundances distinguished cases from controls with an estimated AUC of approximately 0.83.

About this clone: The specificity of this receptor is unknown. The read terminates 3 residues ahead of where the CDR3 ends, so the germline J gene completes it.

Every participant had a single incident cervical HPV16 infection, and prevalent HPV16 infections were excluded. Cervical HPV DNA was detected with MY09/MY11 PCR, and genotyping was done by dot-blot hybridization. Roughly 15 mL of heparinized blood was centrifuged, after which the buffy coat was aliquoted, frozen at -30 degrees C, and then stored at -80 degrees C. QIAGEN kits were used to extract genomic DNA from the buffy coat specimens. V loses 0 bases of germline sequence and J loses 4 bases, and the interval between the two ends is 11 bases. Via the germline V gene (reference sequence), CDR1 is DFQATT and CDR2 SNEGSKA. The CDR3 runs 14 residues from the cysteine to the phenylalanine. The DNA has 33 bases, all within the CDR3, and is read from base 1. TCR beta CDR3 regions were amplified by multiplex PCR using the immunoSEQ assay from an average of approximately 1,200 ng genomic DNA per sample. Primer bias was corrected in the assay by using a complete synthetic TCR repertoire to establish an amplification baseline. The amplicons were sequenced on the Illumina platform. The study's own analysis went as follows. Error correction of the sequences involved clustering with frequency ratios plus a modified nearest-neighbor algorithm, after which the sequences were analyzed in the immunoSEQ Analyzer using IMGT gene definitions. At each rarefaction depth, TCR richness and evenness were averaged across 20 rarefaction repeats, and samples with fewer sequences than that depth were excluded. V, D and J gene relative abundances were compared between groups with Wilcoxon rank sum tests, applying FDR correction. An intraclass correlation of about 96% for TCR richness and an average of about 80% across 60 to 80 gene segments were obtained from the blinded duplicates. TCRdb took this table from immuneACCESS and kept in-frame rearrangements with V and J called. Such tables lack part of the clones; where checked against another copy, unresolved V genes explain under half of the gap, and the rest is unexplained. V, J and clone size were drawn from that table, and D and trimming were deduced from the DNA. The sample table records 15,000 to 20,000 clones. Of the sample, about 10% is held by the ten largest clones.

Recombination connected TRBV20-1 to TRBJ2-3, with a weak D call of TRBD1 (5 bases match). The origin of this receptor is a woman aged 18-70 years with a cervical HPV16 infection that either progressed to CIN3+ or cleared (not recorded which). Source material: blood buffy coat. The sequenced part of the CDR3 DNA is TGCAGTGCTAGAGACGTTGGGGCGGCAGATACG. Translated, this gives CSARDVGAADT. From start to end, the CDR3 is CSARDVGAADTQYF.